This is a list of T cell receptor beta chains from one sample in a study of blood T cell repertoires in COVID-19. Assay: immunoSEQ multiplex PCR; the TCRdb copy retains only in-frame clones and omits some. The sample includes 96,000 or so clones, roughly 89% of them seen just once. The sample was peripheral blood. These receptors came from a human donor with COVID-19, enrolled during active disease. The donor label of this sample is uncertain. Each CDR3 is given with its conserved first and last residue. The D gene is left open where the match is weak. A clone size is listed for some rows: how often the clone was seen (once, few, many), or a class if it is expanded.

CDR3 protein: CASSQGGQGLDF
CDR3 DNA: TGTGCCAGCAGCCAAGGGGGGCAGGGCCTGGATTTT
V gene: TRBV3-1/TRBV3-2
J gene: TRBJ2-3
clone size: -
D gene: -

CDR3 protein: CASSGQGATGELFF
CDR3 DNA: TGTGCCAGCAGTGGGCAGGGGGCAACCGGGGAGCTGTTTTTT
V gene: TRBV28
J gene: TRBJ2-2
clone size: -
D gene: TRBD1

CDR3 protein: CASRVRSDTSKANYGYTF
CDR3 DNA: TGCGCCAGCAGGGTGCGGTCGGACACCAGTAAAGCTAACTATGGCTACACCTTC
V gene: TRBV5-1
J gene: TRBJ1-2
clone size: -
D gene: -

CDR3 protein: CASSPTGGPTDTQYF
CDR3 DNA: TGTGCCAGCAGCCCCACGGGAGGGCCCACAGATACGCAGTATTTT
V gene: TRBV11-2
J gene: TRBJ2-3
clone size: -
D gene: TRBD2

CDR3 protein: CASSIQGAAGELFF
CDR3 DNA: TGTGCCAGTAGTATACAGGGGGCGGCCGGGGAGCTGTTTTTT
V gene: TRBV19
J gene: TRBJ2-2
clone size: -
D gene: TRBD1

CDR3 protein: CASSRGTRQPQHF
CDR3 DNA: TGTGCCAGCAGTCGGGGGACGCGGCAGCCCCAGCATTTT
V gene: TRBV6-5
J gene: TRBJ1-5
clone size: -
D gene: -

CDR3 protein: CASTRLRGGLDTGELFF
CDR3 DNA: TGTGCCAGCACGAGGCTCCGGGGGGGCCTGGACACCGGGGAGCTGTTTTTT
V gene: TRBV2
J gene: TRBJ2-2
clone size: -
D gene: TRBD2

CDR3 protein: CASSYSKGAAGELFF
CDR3 DNA: TGTGCCAGCAGTTACTCGAAAGGGGCAGCAGGGGAGCTGTTTTTT
V gene: TRBV6-5
J gene: TRBJ2-2
clone size: few
D gene: -

CDR3 protein: CASSPADRVYGYTF
CDR3 DNA: TGTGCCAGCAGCCCCGCCGACAGGGTCTATGGCTACACCTTC
V gene: TRBV11-1
J gene: TRBJ1-2
clone size: -
D gene: TRBD1

CDR3 protein: CASSSLSDTIYF
CDR3 DNA: TGTGCCAGCAGTTCTTTGTCGGACACCATATATTTT
V gene: TRBV12-3/TRBV12-4
J gene: TRBJ1-3
clone size: -
D gene: -

CDR3 protein: CASSPSWTGNYGYTF
CDR3 DNA: TGTGCCAGCAGTCCTTCTTGGACAGGGAACTATGGCTACACCTTC
V gene: TRBV2
J gene: TRBJ1-2
clone size: few
D gene: TRBD1

CDR3 protein: CASREDRDTEAFF
CDR3 DNA: TGTGCCAGCAGGGAGGACAGGGACACTGAAGCTTTCTTT
V gene: TRBV2
J gene: TRBJ1-1
clone size: once
D gene: TRBD1

CDR3 protein: CASSLTGTGGHEQFF
CDR3 DNA: TGTGCCAGCAGCTTAACAGGGACAGGGGGCCATGAGCAGTTCTTC
V gene: TRBV11-2
J gene: TRBJ2-1
clone size: -
D gene: TRBD1

CDR3 protein: CASGRGQGADTQYF
CDR3 DNA: TGTGCCAGCGGGCGAGGACAGGGGGCAGATACGCAGTATTTT
V gene: TRBV27
J gene: TRBJ2-3
clone size: -
D gene: TRBD1

CDR3 protein: CASSLTSGGYEQYF
CDR3 DNA: TGCGCCAGCAGCTTGACTAGCGGGGGCTACGAGCAGTACTTC
V gene: TRBV5-1
J gene: TRBJ2-7
clone size: few
D gene: TRBD2

CDR3 protein: CASSLSNSPLHF
CDR3 DNA: TGTGCCAGCAGTTTATCGAATTCACCCCTCCACTTT
V gene: TRBV12-3/TRBV12-4
J gene: TRBJ1-6
clone size: -
D gene: -

CDR3 protein: CASSPSGDKNEQYF
CDR3 DNA: TGTGCCAGCAGCCCGAGCGGGGACAAAAACGAGCAGTACTTC
V gene: TRBV7-2
J gene: TRBJ2-7
clone size: once
D gene: -